Here is one TCR beta chain with its context. Antigen specificity is unknown. All donors participated as healthy donors of bone marrow. The primer mix had 60 Vbeta and 13 Jbeta primers. Only in-frame clones appear in the TCRdb table, and some are missing; sequencing was by immunoSEQ multiplex PCR. This table has 150,000 to 200,000 clones, more than 75% appearing once. This record belongs to a study of cytomegalovirus exposure and HLA in healthy donors. Study outcomes and limitations: In vitro testing confirmed a few CMV-associated chains as specific for CMV antigens. Another analysis was done later, and it associated over 15,000 TCR beta sequences with HLA alleles at 0.05 false discovery rate.

The CDR3 is 15 amino acids. Germline CDR1 is PRHDT and CDR2 is FYEKMQ (reference sequence). Trimming removed 0 bases from V and 7 bases from J; junction bases left unmatched: 3. This chain links TRBV13 with TRBJ1-5; 10 nucleotides align to TRBD1. The sequence derives from a woman younger than 35 in good health and CMV-seronegative. The sample consisted of PBMCs. For the CDR3, the DNA is TGTGCCAGCAGCTTAGGCAGGGGACAGGGGCAGCCCCAGCATTTT. Translation gives CASSLGRGQGQPQHF.